Shown below are 30 T cell receptor beta chains from a single sample sequenced in a study of T-cell reconstitution after alpha-beta-depleted transplantation in children. Unique molecular identifiers tagged the TCRbeta library. One entry per CDR3 protein, called by TCRdb with MiXCR from the PCR reads. The data hold fewer than 1 million distinct CDR3 sequences, with 16% observed a single time. Sample: PBMCs, mostly from graft donor cells, taken 360 days after TCRalphabeta/CD19-depleted stem cell transplant. These receptors were taken from a male patient younger than 18 who had a stem cell transplant for acute lymphoblastic leukemia, so the T cells may come from the graft donor.

This clonotype showed up just a few times. This CDR3 is CASSHQRLVTDTQYF. The CDR3 DNA reads TGCGCCAGCAGCCATCAAAGACTCGTCACAGATACGCAGTATTTT. The V call is TRBV4-1, the J call TRBJ2-3; D ambiguous. This CDR3 is 15 amino acids long. CDR1 is MGHRA, CDR2 YSYEKL, per germline. V was trimmed by 3 bases and J by 2 bases, leaving 12 bases between them.

The chain is built from TRBV6-1 and TRBJ1-4; the match to TRBD1 covers 10 bases. This CDR3 is built from 15 residues. Germline V CDR1 and CDR2: MNHNS, SASEGT. Unmatched junction bases numbered 6, after V lost 5 bases and J lost 6 bases. CDR3 DNA: TGTGCCAGCAGTAGACCGGGACAGGGGTATGAAAAACTGTTTTTT. As protein: CASSRPGQGYEKLFF.

The chain employs TRBV4-1 and TRBJ1-5; no definite D call. The germline V gene encodes CDR1 MGHRA and CDR2 YSYEKL. Deletions cut 3 bases from V and 0 bases from J, with 15 bases between. This CDR3 has 17 residues. For the CDR3, the DNA is TGCGCCAGCAGCCACCGATTCCTGGTGACTAGCAATCAGCCCCAGCATTTT. Its translation is CASSHRFLVTSNQPQHF.

The CDR3 coding sequence is TGTGCCAGCAGCTTAGGAAGGGGGATGCGTGCTACAGATACGCAGTATTTT. Its translation: CASSLGRGMRATDTQYF. The gene calls are TRBV7-6 and TRBJ2-3; maybe TRBD1 (6 bases). Germline assignment: CDR1 SGHVS and CDR2 FNYEAQ. Trimming removed 1 base at V and 3 bases at J, with 17 bases between. The CDR3 consists of 17 residues.

This clonotype was seen ten or more times. The chain links TRBV12-3 or TRBV12-4 to TRBJ1-1; D uncertain. CDR3 length: 15 amino acids. Trimming cost V 4 bases and J 4 bases, with 16 bases left between them. The DNA of the CDR3 is TGTGCCAGCAGTTGGGAGTTCGGTCGGGGCACTGAAGCTTTCTTT. Translated, it gives CASSWEFGRGTEAFF.

This clonotype was found a few times. The chain has TRBV18 and TRBJ2-1, with D unclear. Germline V gives CDR1 KGHSH, CDR2 LQKENI. The CDR3 length is 15 residues. V lost 2 bases and J lost 4, with 12 bases in between. The CDR3 bases are TGTGCCAGCTCACCAGTCACTCCTCGGTACAATGAGCAGTTCTTC. Protein: CASSPVTPRYNEQFF.

DNA for the CDR3: TGTGCCAGCAGTGAGTTGACAGGGGTGGGCGGCAATCAGCCCCAGCATTTT. The encoded protein is CASSELTGVGGNQPQHF. The V call is TRBV2, the J call TRBJ1-5, with TRBD1 matching 8 bases. The V segment lost 3 bases and the J segment 2 bases; nucleotides outside the gene matches: 9. CDR1 is SNHLY and CDR2 is FYNNEI in the germline V gene. The CDR3 sequence is 17 residues long.

Only a few counts were recorded for this clonotype. The chain joins TRBV20-1 to TRBJ2-7; TRBD2 matches at 7 bases. Germline trimming cut 0 bases from V and 6 bases from J; bases unmatched to any gene: 5. Germline CDR1 is DFQATT and CDR2 is SNEGSKA (reference sequence). The CDR3 extends over 13 amino acids. Here the CDR3 reads CSARERGRLEQYF. The DNA of the CDR3 is TGCAGTGCTAGAGAGCGGGGGAGGCTCGAGCAGTACTTC.

This clonotype was recorded at least ten times. The CDR3 DNA follows: TGCGCCAGCAGCCCGGGGACGAACTCTGGAAACACCATATATTTT. This encodes CASSPGTNSGNTIYF. The chain has TRBV5-1 and TRBJ1-3; D possibly corresponds to TRBD1 (5 bases). This CDR3 has 15 residues. V lost 4 bases to trimming and J lost 0 bases, with 11 bases between them. Germline loops: CDR1 SGHRS, CDR2 YFSETQ.

This clonotype was observed a handful of times. V and J are TRBV7-6 and TRBJ2-3; 9 bases line up with TRBD2. This CDR3 comprises 17 residues. The germline gives CDR1 SGHVS, CDR2 FNYEAQ. The V gene end was trimmed by 3 bases and the J gene end by 0 bases; junction bases not matched to a gene: 7. The CDR3: CASSLLLAGPSTDTQYF. DNA for the CDR3: TGTGCCAGCAGCTTGCTACTAGCGGGTCCTAGCACAGATACGCAGTATTTT.

The chain joins TRBV2 to TRBJ2-7; 8 bases fit TRBD1. Germline CDR1 is SNHLY and CDR2 is FYNNEI. The V and J ends lost 3 bases and 3 bases, in that order; junction bases with no gene match: 4. The CDR3 length is 14 residues. The CDR3 reads CASSDQGALYEQYF. The CDR3 DNA reads as TGTGCCAGCAGTGACCAGGGGGCTCTCTACGAGCAGTACTTC.

This clonotype was seen a handful of times. The chain couples TRBV12-5 to TRBJ1-5, with D unresolved. Per germline, CDR1 LGHNT and CDR2 FRNRAP. V was pared by 1 base and J by 2 bases, with 15 bases between. CDR3 length: 17 residues. The CDR3 reads CASGLAIRAPGNQPQHF. The CDR3 nucleotides read TGTGCTAGTGGTTTGGCTATCCGGGCCCCTGGCAATCAGCCCCAGCATTTT. Combining the CDR3 with reference TRBV12-5 and TRBJ1-5 gives the whole variable domain DARVTQTPRHKVTEMGQEVTMRCQPILGHNTVFWYRQTMMQGLELLAYFRNRAPLDDSGMPKDRFSAEMPDATLATLKIQPSEPRDSAVYFCASGLAIRAPGNQPQHFGDGTRLSIL.

This clonotype showed up many times. In DNA form, the CDR3 reads TGCAGCGTTGAACCTATTAACCGCTTAGAGACCCAGTACTTC. Protein: CSVEPINRLETQYF. This sequence joins TRBV29-1 and TRBJ2-5; D not certain. Germline V lookup: CDR1 SQVTM, CDR2 ANQGSEA. Trimming stripped 2 bases from V and 4 bases from J, with 14 bases between. CDR3 length: 14 residues.

This clonotype was detected only a few times. The CDR3 here is CASGLSWDSNYEQYF. The CDR3 nucleotides read TGTGCTAGTGGTTTGTCCTGGGACAGTAACTACGAGCAGTACTTC. The rearrangement links TRBV12-5 to TRBJ2-7, with 7 bases identical to TRBD1. This CDR3 contains 15 residues. The V and J ends lost 2 bases and 3 bases, in that order; junction bases with no gene match: 7. CDR1 is LGHNT and CDR2 is FRNRAP in the germline V gene.

V is TRBV20-1 and J is TRBJ2-3; the D is unclear. The CDR3 is 12 residues long. Looked up from germline, CDR1 is DFQATT and CDR2 is SNEGSKA (reference sequence). V dropped 3 bases and J dropped 4 bases, with 8 bases sitting between them. CDR3 nucleotides: TGCAGTGCTAGGCCTTTAGCAGATACGCAGTATTTT. Translation gives CSARPLADTQYF.

This clonotype has a handful of counts. The chain joins TRBV6-1 to TRBJ2-3; TRBD1 aligns across 9 bases. The CDR3 extends over 15 amino acids. Germline CDR1 reads MNHNS; CDR2 reads SASEGT. The V gene end was trimmed by 6 bases and the J gene end by 4 bases; junction bases not matched to a gene: 8. In nucleotides, the CDR3 is TGTGCCAGCAGACCCTGGGACAGGGCAGCAGATACGCAGTATTTT. This gives the protein CASRPWDRAADTQYF.

This clonotype appeared many times. The chain carries TRBV5-1 and TRBJ1-1; D unclear. Germline loops: CDR1 SGHRS, CDR2 YFSETQ. The length of the CDR3 is 14 residues. V was trimmed by 0 bases and J by 1 base, leaving 7 bases between them. Here the CDR3 DNA reads TGCGCCAGCAGCTTGGTCGGAGAGAACACTGAAGCTTTCTTT. It codes for CASSLVGENTEAFF.

This clonotype turned up a few times. The chain is built from TRBV25-1 and TRBJ1-4; 8 bases agree with TRBD1. The CDR3 is 15 amino acids. V trimming: 0 bases; J trimming: 6 bases; junction bases outside the gene matches: 3. Germline V gives CDR1 MGHDK, CDR2 SYGVNS. The CDR3 DNA reads as TGTGCCAGCAGTGAATATGTGACAGGGGATGAAAAACTGTTTTTT. Translated: CASSEYVTGDEKLFF.

A few counts support this clonotype. The gene calls are TRBV2 and TRBJ2-7, with TRBD1 identical over 11 bases. V lost 9 bases, J lost 4 bases, and 2 bases stayed unmatched. The CDR3 contains 12 residues. Germline loops: CDR1 SNHLY, CDR2 FYNNEI. CDR3 protein: CARGQGAYEQYF. The CDR3 DNA reads TGTGCCAGAGGACAGGGGGCTTACGAGCAGTACTTC.

The rearrangement links TRBV12-3 or TRBV12-4 to TRBJ2-7; 11 nucleotides match TRBD1. The CDR3 is 18 residues long. After removal of 1 base from V and 5 bases from J, the junction contained 13 bases not matched to a gene. The CDR3: CASSLGTGGFPPGDEQYF. The CDR3 DNA is TGTGCCAGCAGTTTAGGGACAGGGGGCTTTCCACCAGGGGACGAGCAGTACTTC.

This chain connects TRBV5-1 to TRBJ2-6; 8 bases align to TRBD1. Trimming took 4 bases from V and 2 from J; bases not matched to a gene: 2. Germline V gene lookup returns CDR1 SGHRS and CDR2 YFSETQ. The CDR3 is 15 amino acids. CDR3 DNA: TGCGCCAGCAGCACCAGGGGGCCTGGGGCCAACGTCCTGACTTTC. Protein: CASSTRGPGANVLTF.

This clonotype was counted only a few times. The V and J genes are TRBV12-3 or TRBV12-4 and TRBJ2-1, with D possibly called TRBD1 or TRBD2 (6 bases each). The CDR3 runs 18 residues. Trimming took 6 bases from V and 0 from J, leaving 21 bases between them. This CDR3 is CASRQVLGGEGSYNEQFF. For the CDR3, the DNA is TGTGCCAGCAGGCAGGTTTTGGGGGGCGAAGGCTCCTACAATGAGCAGTTCTTC.

The chain employs TRBV12-3 or TRBV12-4 and TRBJ2-5; a weak D match, TRBD2 (5 bases). CDR3 length: 15 residues. Deletions cut 5 bases from V and 0 bases from J, with 13 bases between. The CDR3 nucleotides are TGTGCCAGCAGTGAGGGAACCTCGTACCAAGAGACCCAGTACTTC. Translated: CASSEGTSYQETQYF.

This clonotype occurred a few times. The chain recombines TRBV9 with TRBJ2-2, with D perhaps TRBD1 (6 bases). V lost 4 bases and J lost 1, with 14 bases in between. The V gene's germline CDR1 is SGDLS and CDR2 YYNGEE. This CDR3 contains 16 residues. CDR3 region: CASSPADRLNTGELFF. In DNA, the CDR3 is TGTGCCAGCAGCCCGGCCGACAGGCTGAACACCGGGGAGCTGTTTTTT.

This clonotype was counted many times. The rearrangement uses TRBV5-1 and TRBJ2-1, with D hard to call. CDR3 length equals 13 residues. Trimming left V 3 bases short and J 4 bases short, with 8 bases between. Germline lookup yields CDR1 SGHRS and CDR2 YFSETQ. Here the CDR3 reads CASSSTRYNEQFF. The CDR3 nucleotides read TGCGCCAGCAGCTCGACTCGTTACAATGAGCAGTTCTTC.

This clonotype was observed a few times. The chain couples TRBV24-1 to TRBJ2-1; tentatively, D is TRBD2 (5 bases). Trimming pared 1 base from V and 9 bases from J, leaving 18 bases between. The CDR3 is made up of 16 amino acids. Per the germline V gene, CDR1 is KGHDR and CDR2 is SFDVKD. The CDR3 loop reads CATSDFKAGRVVEQFF. CDR3 nucleotides: TGTGCCACCAGTGATTTTAAGGCGGGCCGCGTTGTTGAGCAGTTCTTC.

This clonotype showed up just a few times. This sequence joins TRBV11-2 and TRBJ2-7; D is perhaps TRBD2 (6 bases). Per the germline V gene, CDR1 is SGHAT and CDR2 is FQNNGV. The CDR3 runs to 14 residues. V lost 3 bases and J lost 3, with 12 bases in between. CDR3 protein: CASSFMRGVYEQYF. CDR3 sequence (DNA): TGTGCCAGCAGCTTTATGCGGGGAGTCTACGAGCAGTACTTC.

This clonotype was recorded many times. The CDR3 region has the DNA TGCAGTGCTAGAGATCGACTCACCGGGGAGCTGTTTTTT. This codes for CSARDRLTGELFF. The chain recombines TRBV20-1 with TRBJ2-2; no reliable D call. Trimming cost V 0 bases and J 4 bases, with 6 bases left between them. The germline V gene has CDR1 DFQATT and CDR2 SNEGSKA (reference sequence). This CDR3 comprises 13 residues.

The rearrangement uses TRBV5-1 and TRBJ2-7, with D uncertain. The germline CDR1 and CDR2 sequences are SGHRS and YFSETQ. This CDR3 is built from 16 residues. Between the trimmed V and J ends, which lost 1 base and 3 bases, there was a span of 17 bases. CDR3 residues: CASSLTQLKLNYEQYF. DNA of the CDR3: TGCGCCAGCAGCTTGACACAGCTTAAACTCAACTACGAGCAGTACTTC.

The V and J genes are TRBV9 and TRBJ2-3; 9 bases map to TRBD1. Germline CDR1 and CDR2: SGDLS and YYNGEE. J lost 2 bases, V lost 0 bases, and 10 bases had no gene match. The CDR3 loop spans 18 amino acids. CDR3: CASSVDPGTGTITDTQYF. The CDR3 DNA sequence: TGTGCCAGCAGCGTAGATCCCGGGACAGGGACTATCACAGATACGCAGTATTTT.